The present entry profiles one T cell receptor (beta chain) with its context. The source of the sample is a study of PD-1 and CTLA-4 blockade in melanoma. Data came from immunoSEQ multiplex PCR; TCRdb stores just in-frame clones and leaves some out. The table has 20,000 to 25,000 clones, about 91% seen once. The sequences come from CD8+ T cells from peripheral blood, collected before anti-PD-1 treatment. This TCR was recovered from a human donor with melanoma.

The CDR3 DNA reads TGTGCCAGCAGTTACTCAGCGACAGGGCGTGAGCAGTACTTC. It codes for CASSYSATGREQYF. V and J are TRBV6-5 and TRBJ2-7; 7 bases agree with TRBD1. Trimming removed 0 bases from V and 7 bases from J; junction bases left unmatched: 6. The CDR3 covers 14 residues. Germline V gene sequence: CDR1 MNHEY, CDR2 SVGAGI.